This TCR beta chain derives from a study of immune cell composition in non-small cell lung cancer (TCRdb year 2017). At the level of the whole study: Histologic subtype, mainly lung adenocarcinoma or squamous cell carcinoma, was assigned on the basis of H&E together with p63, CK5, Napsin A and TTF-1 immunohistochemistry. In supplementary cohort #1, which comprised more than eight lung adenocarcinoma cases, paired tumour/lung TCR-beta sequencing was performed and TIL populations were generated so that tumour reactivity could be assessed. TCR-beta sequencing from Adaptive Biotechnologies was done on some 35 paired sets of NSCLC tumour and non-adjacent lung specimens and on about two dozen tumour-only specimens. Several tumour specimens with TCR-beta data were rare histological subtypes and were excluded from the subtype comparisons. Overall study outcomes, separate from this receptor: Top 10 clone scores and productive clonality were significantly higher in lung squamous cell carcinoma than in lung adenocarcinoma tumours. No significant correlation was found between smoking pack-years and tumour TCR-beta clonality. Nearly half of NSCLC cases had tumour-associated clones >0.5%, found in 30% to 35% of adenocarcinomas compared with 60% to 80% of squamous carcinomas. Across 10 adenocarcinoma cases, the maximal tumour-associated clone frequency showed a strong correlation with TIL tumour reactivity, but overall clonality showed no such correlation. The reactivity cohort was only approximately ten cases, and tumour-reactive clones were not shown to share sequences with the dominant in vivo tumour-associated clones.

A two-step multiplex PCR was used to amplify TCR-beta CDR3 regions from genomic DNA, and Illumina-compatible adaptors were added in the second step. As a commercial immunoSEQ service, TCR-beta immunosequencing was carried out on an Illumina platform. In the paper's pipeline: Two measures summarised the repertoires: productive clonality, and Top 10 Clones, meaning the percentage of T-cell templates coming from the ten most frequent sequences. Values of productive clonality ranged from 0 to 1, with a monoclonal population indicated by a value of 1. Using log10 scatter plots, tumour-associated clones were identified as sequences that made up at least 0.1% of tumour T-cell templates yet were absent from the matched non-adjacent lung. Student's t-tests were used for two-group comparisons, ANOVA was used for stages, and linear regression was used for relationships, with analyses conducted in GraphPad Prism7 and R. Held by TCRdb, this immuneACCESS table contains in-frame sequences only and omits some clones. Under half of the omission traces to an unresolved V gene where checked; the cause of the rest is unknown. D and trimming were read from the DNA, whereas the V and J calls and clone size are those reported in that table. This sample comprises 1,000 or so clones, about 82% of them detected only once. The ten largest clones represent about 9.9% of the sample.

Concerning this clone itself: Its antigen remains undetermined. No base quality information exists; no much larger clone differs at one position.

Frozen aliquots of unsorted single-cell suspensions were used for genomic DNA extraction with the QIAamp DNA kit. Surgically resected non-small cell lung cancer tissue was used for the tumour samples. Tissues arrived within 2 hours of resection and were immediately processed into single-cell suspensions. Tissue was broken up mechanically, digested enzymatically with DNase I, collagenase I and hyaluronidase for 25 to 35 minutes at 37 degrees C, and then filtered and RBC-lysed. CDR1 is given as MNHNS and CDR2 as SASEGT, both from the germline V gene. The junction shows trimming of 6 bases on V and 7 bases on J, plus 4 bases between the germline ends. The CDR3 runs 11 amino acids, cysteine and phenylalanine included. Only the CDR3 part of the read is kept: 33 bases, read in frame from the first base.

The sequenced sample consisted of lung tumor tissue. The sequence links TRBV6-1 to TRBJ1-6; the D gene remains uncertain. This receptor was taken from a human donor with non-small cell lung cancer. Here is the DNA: TGTGCCAGCAGAGGGAATTCACCCCTCCACTTT. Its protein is CASRGNSPLHF.